A selection of T cell receptor beta chains follows, all from one sample in a study of radiotherapy plus CTLA-4 blockade in lung cancer. TCRdb's copy holds only in-frame clones and misses some; the assay was immunoSEQ multiplex PCR. The sample records some 32,000 clones, 75% to 90% being singletons. Source: peripheral blood, taken from a patient treated with radiotherapy plus ipilimumab. The receptors derive from a human donor with non-small cell lung cancer that progressed on radiotherapy plus ipilimumab. The CDR3 runs from the conserved cysteine through the conserved F or W. D genes are given only for firm matches. Clone size is not always given. Where it is, it says once, few, many or a class for expanded clones.

clone_size,d_call,j_call,v_call,cdr3_aa,cdr3_nt
-,TRBD1,TRBJ2-3,TRBV4-3,CASSQVYTGVNTQYF,TGCGCCAGCAGCCAAGTCTACACAGGGGTTAATACGCAGTATTTT
once,-,TRBJ1-1,TRBV2,CANLRGEANTEAFF,TGTGCCAACCTAAGAGGGGAGGCTAATACTGAAGCTTTCTTT
-,-,TRBJ2-7,TRBV6-4,CASSQYYINEQYF,TGTGCCAGCAGCCAATATTACATTAACGAGCAGTACTTC
-,-,TRBJ2-7,TRBV19,CASSIAWAASHEQYF,TGTGCCAGTAGTATAGCTTGGGCAGCCTCCCACGAGCAGTACTTC
-,-,TRBJ2-2,TRBV7-8,CASSSSWGPWGGADTGELFF,TGTGCCAGCAGCTCCTCCTGGGGACCCTGGGGGGGCGCCGACACCGGGGAGCTGTTTTTT
few,-,TRBJ1-2,TRBV6-5,CASSKDSAPYGYTF,TGTGCCAGCAGTAAGGACAGTGCACCCTATGGCTACACCTTC
once,-,TRBJ1-6,TRBV10-3,CAISERGANSPLHF,TGTGCCATCAGTGAGCGGGGGGCCAATTCACCCCTCCACTTT
-,-,TRBJ2-7,TRBV2,CASSESGTSYEQYF,TGTGCCAGCAGTGAATCGGGTACCTCCTACGAGCAGTACTTC
-,TRBD1,TRBJ2-3,TRBV5-6,CASSLGTGVSTDTQYF,TGTGCCAGCAGCTTGGGGACAGGGGTGAGCACAGATACGCAGTATTTT
-,-,TRBJ2-7,TRBV10-2,CASNGGAGSNSYEQYF,TGCGCCAGCAACGGAGGGGCAGGGTCCAACTCCTACGAGCAGTACTTC
-,TRBD2,TRBJ2-3,TRBV18,CASSPPRGGSTDTQYF,TGTGCCAGCTCACCACCGCGGGGGGGGAGCACAGATACGCAGTATTTT
few,-,TRBJ2-3,TRBV5-1,CASSPPSAVDTQYF,TGCGCCAGCAGCCCCCCCTCCGCGGTTGATACGCAGTATTTT
-,TRBD1,TRBJ2-7,TRBV6-5,CASSSPGQGVYEQYF,TGTGCCAGCAGCTCACCGGGACAGGGCGTCTACGAGCAGTACTTC
medium-sized,TRBD2,TRBJ2-7,TRBV6-1,CASSAPGLDHEQYF,TGTGCCAGCAGCGCCCCGGGACTAGACCACGAGCAGTACTTC
-,TRBD1,TRBJ1-2,TRBV5-6,CASSLVDRGRQRGYTF,TGTGCCAGCAGCTTGGTAGACAGGGGCCGTCAGAGGGGCTACACCTTC
-,-,TRBJ1-1,TRBV28,CASSTFGWTDLGTEAFF,TGTGCCAGCAGCACATTTGGGTGGACAGATCTTGGCACTGAAGCTTTCTTT
-,-,TRBJ2-1,TRBV9,CASSVELAPYNEQFF,TGTGCCAGCAGCGTAGAGCTAGCCCCTTACAATGAGCAGTTCTTC
-,-,TRBJ1-1,TRBV5-1,CASSWGQNTEAFF,TGCGCCAGCAGCTGGGGACAGAACACTGAAGCTTTCTTT
-,TRBD1,TRBJ1-1,TRBV4-2,CASSPTGGTEAFF,TGTGCCAGCAGCCCAACAGGGGGCACTGAAGCTTTCTTT
-,TRBD1,TRBJ2-3,TRBV13,CASSWGRTGSTDTQYF,TGTGCCAGCAGCTGGGGCCGGACAGGGAGCACAGATACGCAGTATTTT
few,TRBD1,TRBJ2-4,TRBV19,CASTQWGQAFLGAKNIQYF,TGTGCCAGTACCCAATGGGGACAGGCCTTCCTGGGGGCCAAAAACATTCAGTACTTC
-,TRBD2,TRBJ2-5,TRBV11-1,CASSYQLAGEGETQYF,TGTGCCAGCAGCTACCAACTAGCGGGGGAGGGAGAGACCCAGTACTTC
-,-,TRBJ2-5,TRBV9,CASSVGVTHQETQYF,TGTGCCAGCAGCGTTGGAGTAACCCACCAAGAGACCCAGTACTTC
once,-,TRBJ1-5,TRBV2,CASSVARTVGNQPQHF,TGTGCCAGCAGCGTAGCGAGGACAGTAGGCAATCAGCCCCAGCATTTT
-,-,TRBJ2-7,TRBV5-1,CASSLFLQGGYEQYF,TGCGCCAGCAGCTTGTTCCTGCAGGGCGGCTACGAGCAGTACTTC
-,-,TRBJ2-1,TRBV4-1,CASSLSSYNEQFF,TGCGCCAGCAGCCTGAGCTCCTACAATGAGCAGTTCTTC
-,-,TRBJ2-3,TRBV11-1,CASRFNKGGQGPTDTQYF,TGTGCCAGCAGATTCAACAAAGGTGGGCAGGGCCCCACAGATACGCAGTATTTT
few,TRBD2,TRBJ2-5,TRBV7-2,CASSLMRGMAETQYF,TGTGCCAGCAGCTTAATGCGGGGGATGGCGGAGACCCAGTACTTC
-,-,TRBJ2-1,TRBV9,CASSVDSLSEQFF,TGTGCCAGCAGCGTAGACTCCTTGAGTGAGCAGTTCTTC
-,-,TRBJ2-5,TRBV19,CASSIAARGLLQETQYF,TGTGCCAGTAGTATAGCCGCCAGGGGTCTACTCCAAGAGACCCAGTACTTC
-,-,TRBJ2-7,TRBV6-4,CASSHKEGYEQYF,TGTGCCAGCAGCCACAAGGAGGGGTACGAGCAGTACTTC
-,TRBD1,TRBJ1-6,TRBV28,CASSTMTGANSPLHF,TGTGCCAGCAGTACCATGACAGGGGCGAATTCACCCCTCCACTTT
few,TRBD2,TRBJ2-3,TRBV7-2,CASSLASRGGGDTQYF,TGTGCCAGCAGCTTAGCTTCACGGGGGGGTGGAGATACGCAGTATTTT
few,TRBD1,TRBJ1-2,TRBV9,CASSPGTGGGSVHGYTF,TGTGCCAGCAGCCCTGGGACAGGGGGTGGATCGGTGCATGGCTACACCTTC
-,-,TRBJ2-7,TRBV5-7,CASSIGCRPQAYEQYF,TGTGCCAGCAGCATTGGGTGCAGGCCCCAGGCATACGAGCAGTACTTC
-,-,TRBJ1-2,TRBV19,CASTPRAGPYGYTF,TGTGCCAGTACCCCTCGGGCAGGGCCTTATGGCTACACCTTC
-,TRBD1,TRBJ1-1,TRBV5-1,CASSLGQGYTEAFF,TGCGCCAGCAGCTTAGGACAGGGATACACTGAAGCTTTCTTT
-,-,TRBJ2-1,TRBV7-2,CASSLGGTLYNEQFF,TGTGCCAGCAGCTTAGGGGGGACTTTATACAATGAGCAGTTCTTC
-,TRBD2,TRBJ2-7,TRBV7-7,CASSAGLAGGEQYF,TGTGCTAGCAGCGCGGGACTAGCGGGGGGCGAGCAGTACTTC
-,TRBD2,TRBJ2-1,TRBV4-2,CASSQGLADYNEQFF,TGTGCCAGCAGCCAGGGACTAGCGGACTACAATGAGCAGTTCTTC
-,-,TRBJ2-7,TRBV18,CASSPLPGSGNEQYF,TGTGCCAGCTCACCACTCCCGGGGTCGGGCAACGAGCAGTACTTC
-,-,TRBJ1-1,TRBV11-2,CASSLGEGLATEAFF,TGTGCCAGCAGCTTAGGCGAAGGTCTAGCCACTGAAGCTTTCTTT
-,-,TRBJ2-6,TRBV6-5,CASSAVTSGANVLTF,TGTGCCAGCAGTGCGGTGACCTCTGGGGCCAACGTCCTGACTTTC
-,-,TRBJ1-1,TRBV5-1,CASSPGQFMITEAFF,TGCGCCAGCAGCCCGGGACAATTTATGATCACTGAAGCTTTCTTT
-,TRBD1,TRBJ1-1,TRBV12-5,CASGSGQEIMGTEAFF,TGTGCTAGTGGTTCGGGACAGGAAATAATGGGCACTGAAGCTTTCTTT
-,TRBD1,TRBJ1-1,TRBV9,CASSMRGQNTEAFF,TGTGCCAGCAGCATGAGGGGGCAGAACACTGAAGCTTTCTTT
once,TRBD1,TRBJ2-6,TRBV18,CASSPTTGGAGANVLTF,TGTGCCAGCTCACCTACCACAGGGGGCGCTGGGGCCAACGTCCTGACTTTC
-,-,TRBJ1-4,TRBV4-1,CASSLTGLWNEKLFF,TGCGCCAGCAGTCTGACGGGACTGTGGAATGAAAAACTGTTTTTT
-,-,TRBJ2-7,TRBV2,CASSVLSYEQYF,TGTGCCAGCAGTGTCCTCTCCTACGAGCAGTACTTC
-,-,TRBJ2-7,TRBV9,CASSPRSGYSYEQYF,TGTGCCAGCAGCCCCCGGTCGGGGTACTCCTACGAGCAGTACTTC
-,TRBD2,TRBJ2-3,TRBV4-1,CASSRTSVDTQYF,TGCGCCAGCAGCCGGACTAGCGTAGATACGCAGTATTTT
-,TRBD1,TRBJ1-3,TRBV7-2,CASSFGQASSGNTIYF,TGTGCCAGCAGCTTTGGACAGGCCTCCTCTGGAAACACCATATATTTT
-,TRBD2,TRBJ2-7,TRBV6-1,CASSGRLAGVLYEQYF,TGTGCCAGCAGTGGCCGACTAGCGGGGGTCCTTTACGAGCAGTACTTC
-,TRBD2,TRBJ2-1,TRBV27,CASRTSGGNTLGEQFF,TGTGCCAGCAGGACTAGCGGGGGGAATACATTGGGTGAGCAGTTCTTC